This T cell receptor (beta chain) was sequenced for a study of a mutant IDH1 vaccine in newly diagnosed glioma. Study as a whole: Initiation of the vaccine course occurred 4-6 weeks after radiotherapy alone, or alongside temozolomide cycles. Those enrolled had earlier been treated with radiotherapy, temozolomide, or both, mostly both. Overall study findings and caveats: Evidence of vaccine-induced immune responses was documented in approximately 93% of patients.

Only in-frame clones appear in the TCRdb table, and some are missing; sequencing was by immunoSEQ multiplex PCR. Of tens of thousands of clones listed, about four fifths are singletons. Time point meaning: week 35, safety follow-up. Vaccination comprised doses that each held 300 ug of mutant IDH1 20-mer peptide, plus topical imiquimod. Newly diagnosed WHO grade 3 or 4 IDH1-mutant, ATRX-lost astrocytomas were identified in the donors. With respect to this clone: Antigen unknown.

The V gene's germline CDR1 is KGHSH and CDR2 LQKENI. This CDR3 is 14 amino acids long. V was cut by 4 bases and J by 5 bases, with 14 bases left in between. Sequences were derived from PBMCs, sampled from a glioma patient whose treatment included an IDH1 peptide vaccine. This sequence originates from a man younger than 35 with glioma. The chain combines TRBV18 with TRBJ1-1; D unclear. CDR3 in amino acids: CASSREAVRTEAFF. In DNA, the CDR3 is TGTGCCAGCTCACGGGAAGCGGTGCGGACTGAAGCTTTCTTT.